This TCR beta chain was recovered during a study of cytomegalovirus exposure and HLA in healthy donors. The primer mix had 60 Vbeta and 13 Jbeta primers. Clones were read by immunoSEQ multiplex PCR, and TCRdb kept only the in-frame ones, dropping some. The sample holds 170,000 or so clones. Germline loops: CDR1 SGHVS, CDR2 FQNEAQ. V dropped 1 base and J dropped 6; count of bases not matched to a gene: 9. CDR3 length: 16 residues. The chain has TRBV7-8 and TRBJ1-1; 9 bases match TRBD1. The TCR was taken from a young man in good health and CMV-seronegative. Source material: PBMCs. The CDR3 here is CASSLGPGQGNAEAFF. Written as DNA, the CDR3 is TGTGCCAGCAGCTTAGGCCCGGGACAGGGAAACGCTGAAGCTTTCTTT.